The 13 T cell receptor beta chains given below trace back to one sample, sequenced in a study of blood T cell repertoires in COVID-19. Profiling relied on immunoSEQ multiplex PCR, and the TCRdb table lists in-frame clones only, not all of them. The sample includes around 480,000 clones, 70% to 90% seen only once; the top ten take approximately 12%. The sequenced sample consisted of peripheral blood. Receptor source: a woman in her forties or fifties with COVID-19, enrolled during active disease.

The chain carries TRBV5-1 and TRBJ2-4; 7 bases align to TRBD1. The CDR3 length is 13 residues. CDR1 is SGHRS and CDR2 is YFSETQ in the germline V gene. V shed 5 bases, J shed 9 bases, and the junction held 8 bases outside the gene matches. The CDR3: CASRGTDPRIQYF. The CDR3 region has the DNA TGCGCCAGCAGAGGGACAGATCCTCGCATTCAGTACTTC. The full variable domain, in which reference TRBV5-1 and TRBJ2-4 provide the parts outside the CDR3, is KAGVTQTPRYLIKTRGQQVTLSCSPISGHRSVSWYQQTPGQGLQFLFEYFSETQRNKGNFPGRFSGRQFSNSRSEMNVSTLELGDSALYLCASRGTDPRIQYFGAGTRLSVL.

This chain links TRBV20-1 with TRBJ1-2; perhaps TRBD1 as D (5 bases). In germline, CDR1 is DFQATT, CDR2 SNEGSKA (reference sequence). Trimming pared 6 bases from V and 1 base from J, leaving 18 bases between. CDR3 length equals 15 residues. CDR3: CSASPDGGLNYGYTF. The CDR3 DNA reads as TGCAGTGCCAGTCCCGATGGGGGACTTAACTATGGCTACACCTTC.

The DNA for the CDR3 is TGTGCCAGCAGCTCTATCTCGACAACCGCAGATACGCAGTATTTT. Its translation is CASSSISTTADTQYF. The chain joins TRBV7-2 to TRBJ2-3, with D unresolved. V was clipped by 4 bases and J by 4 bases, with 15 bases between them. The CDR3 is 15 amino acids. Germline lookup yields CDR1 SGHTA and CDR2 FQGNSA.

This clone was seen a single time. CDR3 in amino acids: CASSQEGRGEQYF. The CDR3 DNA reads as TGTGCCAGCAGCCAGGAGGGACGGGGCGAGCAGTACTTC. The chain combines TRBV3-1 (or the pseudogene TRBV3-2) with TRBJ2-7; tentatively, D is TRBD2 (6 bases). The CDR3 runs to 13 residues. V was trimmed by 3 bases and J by 6 bases, leaving 12 bases between them. Germline CDR1 LGHDT, CDR2 YNNKEL (reference sequence).

This clone has just a few counts. The rearrangement uses TRBV6-2 or TRBV6-3 and TRBJ1-2, with a weak D call TRBD1 (5 bases). Germline CDR1 reads MNHEY; CDR2 reads SVGEGT. The V and J ends lost 6 bases and 8 bases respectively, with 22 bases between them. This CDR3 is 15 amino acids long. The DNA for the CDR3 is TGTGCCAGCAGCCGCACATCCCAGGGTCCGCGGGGCTACACCTTC. Residues: CASSRTSQGPRGYTF.

V usage is TRBV6-5 and J usage is TRBJ1-6; 10 positions agree with TRBD1. This CDR3 spans 14 amino acids. After removal of 7 bases from V and 9 bases from J, the junction contained 6 bases not matched to a gene. Germline V gene sequence: CDR1 MNHEY, CDR2 SVGAGI. CDR3 amino acids: CASTRGQGVSPLHF. CDR3 DNA: TGTGCCAGCACAAGAGGACAGGGGGTTTCACCCCTCCACTTT.

The chain uses TRBV25-1 and TRBJ1-2, with unresolved D. This CDR3 has 15 residues. Trimming took 5 bases from V and 2 from J, leaving 15 bases between them. Germline V gene lookup returns CDR1 MGHDK and CDR2 SYGVNS. CDR3 amino acids: CASSQVLPLNYGYTF. Written as DNA, the CDR3 is TGTGCCAGCAGTCAGGTACTTCCCCTCAACTATGGCTACACCTTC.

In this sample, this clone turned up once. J is TRBJ1-6 and V is TRBV5-1; D call uncertain. The CDR3 extends over 13 amino acids. The V gene lost 4 bases and the J gene lost 8 bases, with 10 bases spanning the gap. Germline V gene data show CDR1 as SGHRS and CDR2 as YFSETQ. The CDR3 here is CASSPTRDSPLHF. The CDR3 DNA reads TGCGCCAGCAGCCCGACTAGAGATTCACCCCTCCACTTT.

This chain uses TRBV2 with TRBJ2-2; the D gene is possibly TRBD2 (6 bases). This CDR3 is built from 14 residues. Per germline, CDR1 SNHLY and CDR2 FYNNEI. With 6 bases removed from V and 4 bases from J, the gap between germline ends came to 12 bases. CDR3 protein: CASSQRRGTGELFF. CDR3 sequence (DNA): TGTGCCAGCAGCCAGCGGCGGGGCACCGGGGAGCTGTTTTTT.

V usage is TRBV21-1 and J usage is TRBJ1-2; the table assigns TRBD1, which was not confirmed against the DNA. TRBV21-1 is assigned pseudogene status. The CDR3 is 14 amino acids. CDR3 region: CASSPGARGKGYTF. CDR3 coding DNA: TGTGCCAGCAGCCCAGGGGCGAGGGGTAAAGGCTACACCTTC.

The chain carries TRBV6-1 and TRBJ1-4; D not certain. Germline V gene sequence: CDR1 MNHNS, CDR2 SASEGT. With 2 bases removed from V and 0 bases from J, the gap between germline ends came to 10 bases. This CDR3 region has 16 residues. The DNA of the CDR3 is TGTGCCAGCAGTGAATTCGGAGGTGCAACTAATGAAAAACTGTTTTTT. Amino acids: CASSEFGGATNEKLFF.

Only a few counts were recorded for this clone. V and J are TRBV19 and TRBJ1-1, with TRBD1 matching over 9 bases. This CDR3 is built from 14 residues. The ends lost 7 bases at V and 3 bases at J; junction bases unmatched: 6. The V gene's germline CDR1 is LNHDA and CDR2 SQIVND (reference sequence). The CDR3 loop is CASKTGGVDTEAFF. The DNA for the CDR3 is TGTGCCAGTAAGACAGGGGGAGTCGACACTGAAGCTTTCTTT.

This sequence joins TRBV6-6 and TRBJ1-1; weak D call: TRBD1 (6 bases). Deletions cut 8 bases from V and 1 base from J, with 14 bases between. The CDR3 is made up of 14 amino acids. Looked up from germline, CDR1 is MNHNY and CDR2 is SVGAGI (reference sequence). CDR3 DNA: TGTGCCAGCCGACCGGGACATACGAACACTGAAGCTTTCTTT. Its protein is CASRPGHTNTEAFF.